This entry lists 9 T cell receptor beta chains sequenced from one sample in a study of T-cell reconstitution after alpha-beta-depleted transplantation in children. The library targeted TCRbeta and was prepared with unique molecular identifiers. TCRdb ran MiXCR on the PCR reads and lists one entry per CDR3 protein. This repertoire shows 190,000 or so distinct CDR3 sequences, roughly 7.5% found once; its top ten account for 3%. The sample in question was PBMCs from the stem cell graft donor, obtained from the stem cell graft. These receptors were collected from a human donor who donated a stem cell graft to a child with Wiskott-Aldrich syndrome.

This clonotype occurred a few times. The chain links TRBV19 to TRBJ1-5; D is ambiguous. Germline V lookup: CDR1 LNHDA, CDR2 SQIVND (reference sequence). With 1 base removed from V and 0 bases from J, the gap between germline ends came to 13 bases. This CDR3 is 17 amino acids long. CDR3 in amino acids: CASSIVPDGYSNQPQHF. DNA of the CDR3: TGTGCCAGTAGTATAGTACCGGACGGCTATAGCAATCAGCCCCAGCATTTT.

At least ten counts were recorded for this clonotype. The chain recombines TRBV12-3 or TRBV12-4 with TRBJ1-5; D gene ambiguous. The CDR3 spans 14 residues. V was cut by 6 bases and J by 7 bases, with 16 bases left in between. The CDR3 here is CASSQISGRQPQHF. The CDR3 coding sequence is TGTGCCAGCAGCCAAATTTCCGGCAGGCAGCCCCAGCATTTT.

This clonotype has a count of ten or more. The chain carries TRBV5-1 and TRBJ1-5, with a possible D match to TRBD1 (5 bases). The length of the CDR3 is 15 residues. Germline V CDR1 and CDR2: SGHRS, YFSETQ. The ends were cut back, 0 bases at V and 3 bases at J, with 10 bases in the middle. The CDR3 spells CASSLEQGANQPQHF. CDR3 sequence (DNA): TGCGCCAGCAGCTTGGAGCAGGGCGCCAATCAGCCCCAGCATTTT.

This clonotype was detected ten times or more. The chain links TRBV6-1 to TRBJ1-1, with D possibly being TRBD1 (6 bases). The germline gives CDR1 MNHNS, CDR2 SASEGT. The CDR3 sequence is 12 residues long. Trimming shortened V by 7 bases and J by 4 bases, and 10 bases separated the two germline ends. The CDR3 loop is CASKDRATEAFF. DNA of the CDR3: TGTGCCAGCAAGGACAGAGCCACTGAAGCTTTCTTT.

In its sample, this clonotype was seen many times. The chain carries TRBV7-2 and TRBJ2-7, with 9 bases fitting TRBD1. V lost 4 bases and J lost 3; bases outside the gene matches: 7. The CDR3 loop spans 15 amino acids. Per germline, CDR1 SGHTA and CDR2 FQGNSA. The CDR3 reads CASSSRTGVDYEQYF. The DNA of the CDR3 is TGTGCCAGCAGCTCTCGGACAGGGGTAGACTACGAGCAGTACTTC.

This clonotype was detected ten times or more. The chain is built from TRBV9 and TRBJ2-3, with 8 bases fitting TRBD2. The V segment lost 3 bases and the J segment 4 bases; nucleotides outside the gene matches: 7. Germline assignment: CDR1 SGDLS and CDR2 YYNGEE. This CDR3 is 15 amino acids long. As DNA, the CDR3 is TGTGCCAGCAGCGCCAGCGGGAGAGGGGCAGATACGCAGTATTTT. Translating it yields CASSASGRGADTQYF.

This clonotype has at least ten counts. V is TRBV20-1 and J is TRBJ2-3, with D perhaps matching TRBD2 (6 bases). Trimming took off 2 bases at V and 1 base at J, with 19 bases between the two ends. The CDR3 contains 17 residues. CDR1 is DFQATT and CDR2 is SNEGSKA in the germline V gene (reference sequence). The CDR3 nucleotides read TGCAGTGCTAGAAATCCCTCTGGAGGGAGTCGCACAGATACGCAGTATTTT. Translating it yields CSARNPSGGSRTDTQYF.

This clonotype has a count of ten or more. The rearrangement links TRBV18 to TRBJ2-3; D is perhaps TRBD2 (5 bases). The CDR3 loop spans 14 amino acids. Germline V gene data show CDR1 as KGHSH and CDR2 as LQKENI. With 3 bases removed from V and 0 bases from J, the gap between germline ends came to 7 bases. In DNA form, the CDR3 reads TGTGCCAGCTCACCGGGAGCCAGCACAGATACGCAGTATTTT. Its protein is CASSPGASTDTQYF.

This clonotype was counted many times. CDR3 sequence: CSARPTGFNNSPLHF. Here the CDR3 DNA reads TGCAGTGCTAGACCCACAGGGTTCAATAATTCACCCCTCCACTTT. This chain uses TRBV20-1 with TRBJ1-6; weak D call: TRBD1 (6 bases). The ends were cut back, 2 bases at V and 5 bases at J, with 13 bases in the middle. Per germline, CDR1 DFQATT and CDR2 SNEGSKA (reference sequence). This CDR3 has 15 residues.